Following are 10 T cell receptor beta chains from one sample sequenced in a study of cytomegalovirus exposure and HLA in healthy donors. The PCR used 60 Vbeta and 13 Jbeta primers. The method was immunoSEQ multiplex PCR; TCRdb's version includes in-frame clones alone and lacks a portion of them. This sample's table has around 210,000 clones. Sample: PBMCs. Every receptor here comes from a girl aged 2 to 10 in good health and CMV-seropositive.

The CDR3 sequence is CASTDGGATDTQYF. The CDR3 nucleotides are TGTGCCAGCACCGACGGGGGGGCCACAGATACGCAGTATTTT. The chain links TRBV27 to TRBJ2-3; 8 nucleotides agree with TRBD2. The CDR3 runs to 14 residues. Germline assignment: CDR1 MNHEY and CDR2 SMNVEV (reference sequence). V was pared by 7 bases and J by 2 bases, with 5 bases of the junction left unmatched.

The rearrangement uses TRBV9 and TRBJ2-3, with D possibly being TRBD2 (6 bases). Trimming pared 0 bases from V and 3 bases from J, leaving 11 bases between. The V gene's germline CDR1 is SGDLS and CDR2 YYNGEE. This CDR3 has 15 amino acids. Here the CDR3 DNA reads TGTGCCAGCAGCGTAGAGGGCGGGGAGACAGATACGCAGTATTTT. Translating it yields CASSVEGGETDTQYF. Variable domain in full (rest from reference TRBV9 and TRBJ2-3): DSGVTQTPKHLITATGQRVTLRCSPRSGDLSVYWYQQSLDQGLQFLIQYYNGEERAKGNILERFSAQQFPDLHSELNLSSLELGDSALYFCASSVEGGETDTQYFGPGTRLTVL.

The chain uses TRBV11-2 and TRBJ1-1; D perhaps matches TRBD1 (5 bases). In germline, CDR1 is SGHAT, CDR2 FQNNGV. Trimming took off 0 bases at V and 4 bases at J, with 12 bases between the two ends. The CDR3 spans 15 residues. The CDR3 DNA follows: TGTGCCAGCAGCTTAGAACTCAGGGTTTCCACTGAAGCTTTCTTT. Amino acid sequence: CASSLELRVSTEAFF.

The chain has TRBV19 and TRBJ1-4; TRBD1 matches 7 bases. With 7 bases clipped from V and 3 bases from J, the junction kept 5 bases outside the gene matches. This CDR3 region has 14 residues. Germline V gene lookup returns CDR1 LNHDA and CDR2 SQIVND (reference sequence). CDR3 in amino acids: CASKGTVANEKLFF. In DNA, the CDR3 is TGTGCCAGTAAAGGGACAGTAGCTAATGAAAAACTGTTTTTT.

The V gene is TRBV2, the J gene TRBJ1-1, with no clear D. Germline values: CDR1 SNHLY, CDR2 FYNNEI. The CDR3 length is 13 residues. V was pared by 3 bases and J by 6 bases, with 11 bases between. Here the CDR3 DNA reads TGTGCCAGCAGTGAGACACTGTCTTCTGAAGCTTTCTTT. Residues: CASSETLSSEAFF.

The chain uses TRBV7-9 and TRBJ1-1; D is uncertain. V was cut by 5 bases and J by 11 bases, with 12 bases left in between. The germline CDR1 and CDR2 sequences are SEHNR and FQNEAQ (reference sequence). The CDR3 sequence is 11 residues long. CDR3 coding DNA: TGTGCCAGCAGCCCCTTTGAGGTGGCTTTCTTT. It translates to CASSPFEVAFF.

The chain has TRBV28 and TRBJ2-1; unclear D gene. The germline CDR1 and CDR2 sequences are MDHEN and SYDVKM. V dropped 0 bases and J dropped 5 bases, with 11 bases sitting between them. This CDR3 region has 15 residues. The CDR3 is CASSLWGPTHNEQFF. The CDR3 region has the DNA TGTGCCAGCAGTTTATGGGGCCCCACACACAATGAGCAGTTCTTC.

In the case of this clone: The identical CDR3 is also encoded by other nucleotide sequences in the sample. V gene TRBV2 combines with J gene TRBJ2-3; D call uncertain. The length of the CDR3 is 14 residues. Trimming left V 2 bases short and J 0 bases short, with 6 bases between. Germline values: CDR1 SNHLY, CDR2 FYNNEI. The CDR3 nucleotides read TGTGCCAGCAGTGAACTCACTAGCACAGATACGCAGTATTTT. Its translation: CASSELTSTDTQYF.

The chain couples TRBV6-5 to TRBJ1-3, with TRBD1 matching over 7 bases. The CDR3 sequence is 14 residues long. The trim removed 6 bases at V and 4 bases at J, leaving 6 bases unmatched. The V gene's germline CDR1 is MNHEY and CDR2 SVGAGI. The CDR3 nucleotides are TGTGCCAGCAGCTTTCAGGGGGGCGGAAACACCATATATTTT. Translated: CASSFQGGGNTIYF.

The J gene is TRBJ1-1, the V gene TRBV18; 7 bases fit TRBD1. CDR1 and CDR2 (germline): KGHSH, LQKENI. Trimming cost V 5 bases and J 0 bases; bases outside gene matches: 15. CDR3 length: 18 residues. The CDR3 loop reads CASSVSTGTELMNTEAFF. In DNA form, the CDR3 reads TGTGCCAGCTCAGTCAGTACCGGGACAGAGCTCATGAACACTGAAGCTTTCTTT.